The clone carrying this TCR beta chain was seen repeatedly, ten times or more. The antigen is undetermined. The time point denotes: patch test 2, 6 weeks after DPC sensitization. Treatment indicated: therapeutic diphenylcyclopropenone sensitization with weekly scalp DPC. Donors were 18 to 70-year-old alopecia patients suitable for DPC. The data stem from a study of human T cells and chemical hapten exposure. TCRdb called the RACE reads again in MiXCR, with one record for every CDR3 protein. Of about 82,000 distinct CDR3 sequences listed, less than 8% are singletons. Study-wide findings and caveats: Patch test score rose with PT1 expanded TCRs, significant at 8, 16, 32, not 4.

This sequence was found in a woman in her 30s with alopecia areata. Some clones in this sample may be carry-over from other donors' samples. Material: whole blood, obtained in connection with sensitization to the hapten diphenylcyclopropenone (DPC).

The CDR3 sequence: CSAYTGTGGAGNQPQHF. The CDR3 DNA reads TGCAGTGCATATACCGGGACAGGGGGCGCGGGCAATCAGCCCCAGCATTTT. The chain joins TRBV20-1 to TRBJ1-5; the match to TRBD1 covers 12 bases. CDR3 length: 17 residues. V shed 6 bases, J shed 2 bases, and the junction held 11 bases outside the gene matches. Germline V CDR1 and CDR2: DFQATT, SNEGSKA (reference sequence).